This T cell receptor (beta chain) appears in the sequencing data of a study of neurological immune-mediated disorders (dated by TCRdb to the late 2010s). About the study as a whole: Peripheral blood TCR-beta repertoires from patients with HTLV-I-associated myelopathy (HAM/TSP), patients with multiple sclerosis, and healthy controls were compared in the study using UMI-based sequencing. The 95 to 120 TCR-beta libraries included longitudinal samples, technical triplicates and paired sorted CD4+ and CD8+ T-cell subsets alongside PBMC samples. Of the approximately 65 subjects in the cohort, about 14 were HAM/TSP patients, some 35 were multiple sclerosis patients, and approximately 20 were healthy controls.

Libraries from unsorted PBMCs were made from 2 million PBMCs kept in RNAlater at -80 degrees C until RNA extraction. Peripheral blood was subjected to Ficoll-Hypaque density gradient centrifugation to isolate PBMCs, which were then cryopreserved in liquid nitrogen. cDNA was synthesized by template-switch 5'RACE using a primer carrying a 10-nucleotide random unique molecular identifier by which each TCR transcript was tagged. Each sequencing run produced over 200 million TCR-beta sequences covering 15-18 subjects. The RNeasy kit was used for extraction of total RNA. TCR-beta VDJ regions were amplified with primers for the TCR constant region and the 5'RACE anchor, using the KAPA Real-time Library Amplification kit. Sample indexes and Illumina adaptors were added in a first PCR, and a second PCR then increased library yield. After Ampure bead purification, the roughly 650 bp TCR product was size-selected on a 2% E-gel SizeSelection system. Before pooling, libraries had their quality checked on a Bioanalyzer, their concentration measured with Qubit, and their quantity determined with the Kapa Library Quantification kit. Libraries were sequenced paired-end 2 x 150 bp on an Illumina HiSeq 2500. To increase sequence diversity, roughly 24-32% phiX was spiked into each library pool. Regarding the original processing steps: Quality-filtered reads were processed with the UMI-based MiGEC pipeline, which removed over 85% of raw TCR sequences during error correction. IMGT germline references were used for alignment of VDJ genes, and clonotypes were defined by a unique CDR3 amino acid sequence together with V-J genes. Clonal expansion, Shannon diversity and CDR3 relatedness were evaluated with VDJtools (CalcPairwiseDistances, ClusterSamples), while phylogenetic trees were built in CLCbio workbench. Using coefficient-of-variation modelling across technical triplicates, the study counted a clone as expanded if it had at least 8 unique UMIs. Starting from the raw public reads, TCRdb applied fastp trimming at Q25, assembled clones with MiXCR and retained in-frame beta chains. Rows matching on CDR3 protein sequence are summarized as one entry with the most common DNA and genes. The V and J calls were determined by TCRdb, not by the authors. For this sample the table gives 48,000 or so distinct CDR3 sequences, of which about a tenth were detected only once. The ten largest clones capture 21% of the sample.

Worth noting for this clonotype: There is no known antigen for this receptor. The germline gene is not matched at one end of the junction; a read error may be the cause.

From cysteine to phenylalanine, the CDR3 is 12 amino acids long. The sequence is cut down to CDR3 DNA, 36 bases in frame from base 1. CDR1 and CDR2 were assigned from the germline V gene as MNHEY and SVGAGI. General findings and caveats noted by the study authors: Expanded clones from different subjects shared no identical CDR3 amino acid sequences, which suggests that TCR-beta repertoires were private in all groups. TCR clonal expansion was greatest in HAM/TSP patients and smallest in MS patients, who ranked below even healthy controls.

The source material was PBMCs. The V gene is TRBV6-5 and the J gene is TRBJ2-2, with an unclear D gene assignment. The TCR was taken from a woman aged 40 to 55 with HTLV-1-associated myelopathy (HAM/TSP). CDR3 sequence: CGSSLHTAELFF. The DNA sequence is TGTGGCAGCAGTTTACACACCGCGGAGCTGTTTTTT.